This entry features one T cell receptor (beta chain) sequence. Its antigen is unknown. Amplification used 60 Vbeta primers and 13 Jbeta primers. Using immunoSEQ multiplex PCR, the repertoire was profiled, and TCRdb retains in-frame clones only, with some absent. The sample holds a few hundred thousand clones; roughly four fifths are singletons and the top ten take around 8.3%. This CDR3 spans 15 amino acids. Germline-derived CDR1 and CDR2 are SEHNR and FQNEAQ (reference sequence). J gave up 4 bases and V 1 base, and 6 bases lay outside the gene matches. The data derive from a study of cytomegalovirus exposure and HLA in healthy donors. Study-wide background: Sequencing of approximately 190 million T cells in an earlier analysis found 95 million to 120 million unique TCR beta sequences.

Study-wide results and limits: In a later analysis, HLA-associated beta chains showed higher expansion and lower generation probabilities than comparable chains. High specificity and sensitivity for cytomegalovirus status were reported for the classifier. Immune exposure information available was restricted to CMV serostatus.

The specimen sequenced was PBMCs. This clonotype originated in a woman between 55 and 75 years old in good health and CMV-seropositive. The chain uses TRBV7-9 and TRBJ2-7; 8 nucleotides line up with TRBD2. CDR3 loop: CASSLVQREFYEQYF. The CDR3, as DNA: TGTGCCAGCAGCTTAGTCCAGCGGGAGTTTTACGAGCAGTACTTC.